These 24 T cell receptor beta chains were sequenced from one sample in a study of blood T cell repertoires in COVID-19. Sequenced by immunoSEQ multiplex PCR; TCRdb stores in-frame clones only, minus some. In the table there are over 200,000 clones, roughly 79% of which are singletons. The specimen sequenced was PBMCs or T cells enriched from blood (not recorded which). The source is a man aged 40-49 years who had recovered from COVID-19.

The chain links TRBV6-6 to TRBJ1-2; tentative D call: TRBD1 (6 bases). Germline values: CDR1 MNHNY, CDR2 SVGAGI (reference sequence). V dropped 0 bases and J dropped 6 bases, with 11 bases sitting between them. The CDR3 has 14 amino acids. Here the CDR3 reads CASSYSSRGDGYTF. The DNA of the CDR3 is TGTGCCAGCAGTTACTCTAGCAGGGGCGATGGCTACACCTTC.

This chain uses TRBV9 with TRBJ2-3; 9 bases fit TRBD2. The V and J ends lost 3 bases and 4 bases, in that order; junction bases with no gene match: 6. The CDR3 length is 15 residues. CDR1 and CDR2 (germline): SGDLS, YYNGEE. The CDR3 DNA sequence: TGTGCCAGCAGCGGGTATAGCGGGGGCCCAGATACGCAGTATTTT. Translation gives CASSGYSGGPDTQYF.

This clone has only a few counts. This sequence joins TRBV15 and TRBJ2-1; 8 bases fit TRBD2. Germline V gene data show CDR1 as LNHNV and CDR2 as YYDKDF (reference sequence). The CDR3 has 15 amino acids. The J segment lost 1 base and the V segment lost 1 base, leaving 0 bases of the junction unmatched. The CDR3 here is CATSRGGGSYNEQFF. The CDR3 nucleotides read TGTGCCACCAGCAGAGGCGGGGGGTCCTACAATGAGCAGTTCTTC. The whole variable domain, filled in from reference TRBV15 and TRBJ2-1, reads DAMVIQNPRYQVTQFGKPVTLSCSQTLNHNVMYWYQQKSSQAPKLLFHYYDKDFNNEADTPDNFQSRRPNTSFCFLDIRSPGLGDTAMYLCATSRGGGSYNEQFFGPGTRLTVL.

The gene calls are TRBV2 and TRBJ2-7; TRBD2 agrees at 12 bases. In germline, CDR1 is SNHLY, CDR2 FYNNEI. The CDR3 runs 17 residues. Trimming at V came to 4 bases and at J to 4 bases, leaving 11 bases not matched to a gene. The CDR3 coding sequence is TGTGCCAGCAGTGTACTAGGACTAGCGGGAAGAGGATACGAGCAGTACTTC. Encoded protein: CASSVLGLAGRGYEQYF.

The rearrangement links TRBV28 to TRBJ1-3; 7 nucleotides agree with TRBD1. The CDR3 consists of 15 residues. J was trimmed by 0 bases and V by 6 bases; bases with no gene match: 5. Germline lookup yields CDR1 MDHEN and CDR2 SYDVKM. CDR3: CASRRQGNSGNTIYF. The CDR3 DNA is TGTGCCAGCAGAAGACAGGGAAACTCTGGAAACACCATATATTTT.

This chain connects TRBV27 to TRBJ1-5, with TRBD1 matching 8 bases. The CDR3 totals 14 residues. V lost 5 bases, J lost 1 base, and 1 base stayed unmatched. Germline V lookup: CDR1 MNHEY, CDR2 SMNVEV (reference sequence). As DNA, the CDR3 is TGTGCCAGCAGTCGGACAGGGAGCAATCAGCCCCAGCATTTT. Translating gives CASSRTGSNQPQHF.

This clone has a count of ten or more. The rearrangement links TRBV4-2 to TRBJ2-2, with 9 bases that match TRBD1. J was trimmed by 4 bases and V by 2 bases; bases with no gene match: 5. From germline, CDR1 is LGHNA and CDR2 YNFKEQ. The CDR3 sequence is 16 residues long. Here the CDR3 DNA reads TGTGCCAGCAGCCAAACGGACAGGGGTCGCACCGGGGAGCTGTTTTTT. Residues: CASSQTDRGRTGELFF.

CDR3 amino acids: CASSRPSQGGNYGYTF. CDR3 in DNA: TGTGCCAGCAGCCGACCCTCTCAGGGAGGGAACTATGGCTACACCTTC. V gene TRBV5-4 combines with J gene TRBJ1-2; D may be TRBD1 (5 bases). The CDR3 is made up of 16 amino acids. The germline V and J ends were trimmed by 4 bases and 2 bases, with 18 bases remaining between them. Germline V gene data show CDR1 as SGHNT and CDR2 as YYREEE (reference sequence).

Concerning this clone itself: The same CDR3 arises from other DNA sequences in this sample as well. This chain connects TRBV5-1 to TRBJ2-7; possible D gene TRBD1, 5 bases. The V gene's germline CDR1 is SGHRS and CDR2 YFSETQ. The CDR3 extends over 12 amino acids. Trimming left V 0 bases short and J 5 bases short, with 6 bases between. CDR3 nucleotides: TGCGCCAGCAGCTTGGGGGGCCACGAGCAGTACTTC. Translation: CASSLGGHEQYF.

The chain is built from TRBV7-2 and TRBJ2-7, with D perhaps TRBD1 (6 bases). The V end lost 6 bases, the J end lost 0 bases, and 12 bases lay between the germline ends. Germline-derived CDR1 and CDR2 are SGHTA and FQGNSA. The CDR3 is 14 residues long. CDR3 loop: CASSFTGSSYEQYF. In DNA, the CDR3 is TGTGCCAGCAGTTTCACAGGGAGCTCCTACGAGCAGTACTTC.

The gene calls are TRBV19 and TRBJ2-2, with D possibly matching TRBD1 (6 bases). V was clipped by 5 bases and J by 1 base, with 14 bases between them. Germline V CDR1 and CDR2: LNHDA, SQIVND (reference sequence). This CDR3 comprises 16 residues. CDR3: CASSSQGVGNTGELFF. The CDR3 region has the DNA TGTGCCAGTAGTTCACAGGGTGTCGGGAACACCGGGGAGCTGTTTTTT.

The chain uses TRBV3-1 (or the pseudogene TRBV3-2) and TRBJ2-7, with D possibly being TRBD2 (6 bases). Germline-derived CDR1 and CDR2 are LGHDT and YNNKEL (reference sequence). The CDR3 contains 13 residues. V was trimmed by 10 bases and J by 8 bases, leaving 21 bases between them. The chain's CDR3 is CAILRGRPRKQYF. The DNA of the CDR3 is TGTGCCATCCTCCGGGGGAGACCGAGAAAGCAGTACTTC.

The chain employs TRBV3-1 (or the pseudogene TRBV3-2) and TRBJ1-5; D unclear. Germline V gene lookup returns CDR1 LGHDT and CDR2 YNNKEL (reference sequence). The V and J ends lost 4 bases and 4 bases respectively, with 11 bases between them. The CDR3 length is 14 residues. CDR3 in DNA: TGTGCCAGCAGCCGTGCGGGCGGGAATCAGCCCCAGCATTTT. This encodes CASSRAGGNQPQHF.

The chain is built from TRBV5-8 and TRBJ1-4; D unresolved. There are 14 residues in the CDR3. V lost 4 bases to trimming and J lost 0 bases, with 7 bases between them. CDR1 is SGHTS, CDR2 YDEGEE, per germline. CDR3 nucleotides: TGTGCCAGCAGCCCGGGAACAACTAATGAAAAACTGTTTTTT. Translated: CASSPGTTNEKLFF.

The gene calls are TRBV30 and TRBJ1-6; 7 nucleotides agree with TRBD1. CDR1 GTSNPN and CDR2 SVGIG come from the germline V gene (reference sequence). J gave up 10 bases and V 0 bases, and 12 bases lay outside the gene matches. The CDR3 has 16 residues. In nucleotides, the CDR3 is TGTGCCTGGAGTGTAAAGGCAGGGGGTCAGAGCTCACCCCTCCACTTT. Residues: CAWSVKAGGQSSPLHF.

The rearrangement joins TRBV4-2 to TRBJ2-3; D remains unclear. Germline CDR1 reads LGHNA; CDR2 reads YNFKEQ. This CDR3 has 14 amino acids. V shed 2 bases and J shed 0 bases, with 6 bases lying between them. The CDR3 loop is CASSQRASTDTQYF. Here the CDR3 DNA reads TGTGCCAGCAGCCAAAGAGCCAGCACAGATACGCAGTATTTT.

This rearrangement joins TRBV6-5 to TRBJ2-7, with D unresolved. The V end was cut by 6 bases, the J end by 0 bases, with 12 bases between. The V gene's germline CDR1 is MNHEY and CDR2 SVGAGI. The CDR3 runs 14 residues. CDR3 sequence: CASSASVISYEQYF. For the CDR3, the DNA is TGTGCCAGCAGCGCATCAGTTATCTCCTACGAGCAGTACTTC.

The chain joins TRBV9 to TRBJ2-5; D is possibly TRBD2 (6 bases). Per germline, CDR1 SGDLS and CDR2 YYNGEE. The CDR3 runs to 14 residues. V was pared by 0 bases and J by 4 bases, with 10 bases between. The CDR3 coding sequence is TGTGCCAGCAGCGTAGCAGGAGGGGTAGAGACCCAGTACTTC. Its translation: CASSVAGGVETQYF.

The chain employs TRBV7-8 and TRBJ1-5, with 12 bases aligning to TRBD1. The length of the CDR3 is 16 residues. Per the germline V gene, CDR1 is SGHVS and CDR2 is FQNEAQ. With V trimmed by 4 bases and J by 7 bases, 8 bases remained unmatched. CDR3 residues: CASSWAGTGGYQPQHF. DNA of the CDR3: TGTGCCAGCAGCTGGGCCGGGACAGGGGGCTACCAGCCCCAGCATTTT.

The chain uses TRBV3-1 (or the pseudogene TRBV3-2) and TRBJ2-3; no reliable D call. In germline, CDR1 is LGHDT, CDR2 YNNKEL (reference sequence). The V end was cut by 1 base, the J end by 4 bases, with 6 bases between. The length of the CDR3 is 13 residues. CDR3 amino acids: CASSQGSADTQYF. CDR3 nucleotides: TGTGCCAGCAGCCAAGGTTCCGCAGATACGCAGTATTTT.

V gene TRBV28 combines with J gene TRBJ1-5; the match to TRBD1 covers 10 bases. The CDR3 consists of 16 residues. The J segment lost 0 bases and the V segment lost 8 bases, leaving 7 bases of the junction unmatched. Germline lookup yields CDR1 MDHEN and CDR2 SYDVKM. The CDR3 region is CASWTGGFYSNQPQHF. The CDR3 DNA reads TGTGCCAGCTGGACAGGGGGATTCTATAGCAATCAGCCCCAGCATTTT.

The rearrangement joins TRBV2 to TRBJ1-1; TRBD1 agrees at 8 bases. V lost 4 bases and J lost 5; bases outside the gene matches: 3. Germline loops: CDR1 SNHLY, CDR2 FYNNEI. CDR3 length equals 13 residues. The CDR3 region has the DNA TGTGCCAGCAGTGGACAGGGGAGTACTGAAGCTTTCTTT. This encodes CASSGQGSTEAFF.

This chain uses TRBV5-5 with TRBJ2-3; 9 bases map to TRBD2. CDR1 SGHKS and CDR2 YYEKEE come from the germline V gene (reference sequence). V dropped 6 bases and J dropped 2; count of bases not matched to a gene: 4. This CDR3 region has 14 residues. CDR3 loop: CASMRTSDTDTQYF. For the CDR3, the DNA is TGTGCCAGCATGCGGACTAGCGACACAGATACGCAGTATTTT.

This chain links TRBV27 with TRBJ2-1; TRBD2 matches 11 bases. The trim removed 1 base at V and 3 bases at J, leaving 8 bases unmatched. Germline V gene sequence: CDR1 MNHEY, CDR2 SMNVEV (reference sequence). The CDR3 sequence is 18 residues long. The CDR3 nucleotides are TGTGCCAGCAGTTTATGGGTAGCGGGAGGGTCAATCTACAATGAGCAGTTCTTC. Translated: CASSLWVAGGSIYNEQFF.